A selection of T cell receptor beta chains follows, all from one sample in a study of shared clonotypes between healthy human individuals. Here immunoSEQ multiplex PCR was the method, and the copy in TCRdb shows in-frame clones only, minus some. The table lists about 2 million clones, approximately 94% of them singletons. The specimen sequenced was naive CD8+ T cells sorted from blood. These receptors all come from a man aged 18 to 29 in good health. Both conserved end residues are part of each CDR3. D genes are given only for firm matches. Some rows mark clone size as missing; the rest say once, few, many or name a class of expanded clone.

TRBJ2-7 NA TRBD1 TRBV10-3 TGTGCCATCAGTGACGGACAGGGCTCTTACGAGCAGTACTTC CAISDGQGSYEQYF
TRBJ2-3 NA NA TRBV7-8 TGTGCCAGCAGCTTCTTCTACGGAGATACGCAGTATTTT CASSFFYGDTQYF
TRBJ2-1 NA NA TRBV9 TGTGCCAGCAGTTGGGAAGAGACCTACAATGAGCAGTTCTTC CASSWEETYNEQFF
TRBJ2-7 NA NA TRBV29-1 TGCAGCGTTGATGACGAGCAGTACTTC CSVDDEQYF
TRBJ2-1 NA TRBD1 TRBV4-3 TGCGCCAGCAGCCAAGAGACAGGGGCAGTGATCAATGAGCAGTTCTTC CASSQETGAVINEQFF
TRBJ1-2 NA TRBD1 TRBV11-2 TGTGCCAGCAGCTATGGACAGGACCGAGGGTACTATGGCTACACCTTC CASSYGQDRGYYGYTF
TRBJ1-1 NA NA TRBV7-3 TGTGCCAGCAGCTTAATGGGGGGAGCTGAAGCTTTCTTT CASSLMGGAEAFF
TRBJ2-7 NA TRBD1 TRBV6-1 TGTGCCAGCAGTGACGGGGGAGCAGGACAGGGTTACGAGCAGTACTTC CASSDGGAGQGYEQYF
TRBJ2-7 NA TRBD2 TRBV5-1 TGCGCCAGCAGTTACTTCCCGGGACTAGCGGACTCCTACGAGCAGTACTTC CASSYFPGLADSYEQYF
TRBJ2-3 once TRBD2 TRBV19 TGTGCCAGTAGTATTACGGGACTAGCAAGAATTGGGGACACAGATACGCAGTATTTT CASSITGLARIGDTDTQYF
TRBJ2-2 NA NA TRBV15 TGTGCCACCAGCAGCTACTACGAGCGGGTGATAACCGGGGAGCTGTTTTTT CATSSYYERVITGELFF
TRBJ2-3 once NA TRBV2 TGTGCCAGCAGTGAAAGACTCTCGAGCTGGGATACGCAGTATTTT CASSERLSSWDTQYF
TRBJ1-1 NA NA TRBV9 TGTGCCAGCAGCGAAGGGATGGGGAACACTGAAGCTTTCTTT CASSEGMGNTEAFF
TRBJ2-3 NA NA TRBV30 TGTGCCTGGAGTGATGGGACGGGAGATACGCAGTATTTT CAWSDGTGDTQYF
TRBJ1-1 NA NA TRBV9 TGTGCCAGCAGCGTAGTCCGAGGGGGGGCGCGTGACACTGAAGCTTTCTTT CASSVVRGGARDTEAFF
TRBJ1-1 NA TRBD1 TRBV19 TGTGCCAGTAGTCAGGGGGCCCAGGTGAACACTGAAGCTTTCTTT CASSQGAQVNTEAFF
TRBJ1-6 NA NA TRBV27 TGTGCCAGCAGTCCCGGACAGTTTTCACCCCTCCACTTT CASSPGQFSPLHF
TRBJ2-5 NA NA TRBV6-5 TGTGCCAGCAGCCCCCCAGGGGTCCCAGAGACCCAGTACTTC CASSPPGVPETQYF
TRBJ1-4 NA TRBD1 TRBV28 TGTGCCAGCAGTTTACCCCCCGGGACAGGGGGCATGGGAGTAAATGAAAAACTGTTTTTT CASSLPPGTGGMGVNEKLFF
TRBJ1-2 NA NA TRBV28 TGTGCCAGCCACGACCCGGGCTATGGCTACACCTTC CASHDPGYGYTF
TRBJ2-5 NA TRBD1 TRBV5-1 TGCGCCAGCAGCTTGGGACAGGGTGCAGAGACCCAGTACTTC CASSLGQGAETQYF
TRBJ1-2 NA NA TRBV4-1 TGCGCCAGCAGCTACAGACATGGGGGCGCTAACTATGGCTACACCTTC CASSYRHGGANYGYTF
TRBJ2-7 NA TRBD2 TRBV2 TGTGCCAGCAGTGAAGCGCTAATTGGGACTACCTACGAGCAGTACTTC CASSEALIGTTYEQYF
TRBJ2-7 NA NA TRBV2 TGTGCCAGCAGTGAAGGCTCAGAAACCTACGAGCAGTACTTC CASSEGSETYEQYF
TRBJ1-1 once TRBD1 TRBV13 TGTGCCAGCAGCTTCGGGGAGACAGGGGGCTACACTGAAGCTTTCTTT CASSFGETGGYTEAFF
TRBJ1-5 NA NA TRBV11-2 TGTGCCAGCAGCCTGGGGACTTATAGCAATCAGCCCCAGCATTTT CASSLGTYSNQPQHF
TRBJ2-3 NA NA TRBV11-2 TGTGCCAGCAGCTTAGTCGTCCAGGGGAAGGGCACAGATACGCAGTATTTT CASSLVVQGKGTDTQYF
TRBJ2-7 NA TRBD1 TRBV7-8 TGTGCCAGCAGCTTAGAATTAATGACAGGGAGTATGCAGCAGTACTTC CASSLELMTGSMQQYF